This is a list of T cell receptor beta chains from one sample in a study of T-cell reconstitution after alpha-beta-depleted transplantation in children. TCRdb passed the PCR reads through MiXCR, listing each CDR3 protein once. The data hold a few hundred thousand distinct CDR3 sequences, with around 25% observed a single time. The specimen was PBMCs, collected before TCRalphabeta/CD19-depleted stem cell transplant. The origin of the receptors is a girl aged 2 to 10 with Fanconi anemia, due to receive a stem cell transplant. Each CDR3 is given with its conserved first and last residue. The D gene is left open where the match is weak. Size tells how often a clone was seen (once, few, many) or the class of an expanded clone, and some rows leave it out.

D gene,clone size,V gene,J gene,CDR3 DNA,CDR3 protein
TRBD2,many,TRBV25-1,TRBJ2-3,TGTGCCAGCAGTAAAGCGGGGGGCACAGATACGCAGTATTTT,CASSKAGGTDTQYF
TRBD2,NA,TRBV20-1,TRBJ2-7,TGCAGTGCTAGTAGGAGCGGGAGTGATCCCTACGAGCAGTACTTC,CSASRSGSDPYEQYF
NA,NA,TRBV20-1,TRBJ2-3,TGCAGTGTGCCGACAGAAAGGATCACAGATACGCAGTATTTT,CSVPTERITDTQYF
NA,many,TRBV12-3/TRBV12-4,TRBJ2-7,TGTGCCAGCAGTTTATCCGGGACCCTAAGGTACGAGCAGTACTTC,CASSLSGTLRYEQYF
NA,once,TRBV29-1,TRBJ2-3,TGCAGCGTGGCCCCAGAGAATGGAGGCACAGATACGCAGTATTTT,CSVAPENGGTDTQYF
NA,NA,TRBV4-1,TRBJ1-5,TGCGCCAGCAGCCCCCGTGGGGGAATCAATCAGCCCCAGCATTTT,CASSPRGGINQPQHF
NA,NA,TRBV20-1,TRBJ1-2,TGCAGTGCTAGAGATGATATGGCTAACTATGGCTACACCTTC,CSARDDMANYGYTF
NA,few,TRBV12-5,TRBJ2-3,TGTGCTAGTGGTTTGGCAACGGAAGATACGCAGTATTTT,CASGLATEDTQYF
NA,NA,TRBV20-1,TRBJ2-3,TGCAGTGCTCGTGGACCAGTTCTTCCTCACACAGATACGCAGTATTTT,CSARGPVLPHTDTQYF
NA,many,TRBV18,TRBJ2-3,TGTGCCAGCTCACCACCGGACGGGACAGATACGCAGTATTTT,CASSPPDGTDTQYF
NA,NA,TRBV5-1,TRBJ2-7,TGCGCCAGCAGCTTGGACAGTGCTGCCTACGAGCAGTACTTC,CASSLDSAAYEQYF
TRBD2,NA,TRBV20-1,TRBJ2-3,TGCAGTGCTAGTGGACTAGCGGCTAGCACAGATACGCAGTATTTT,CSASGLAASTDTQYF
NA,NA,TRBV29-1,TRBJ2-2,TGCAGCGTTGACCCCGACACCGGGGAGCTGTTTTTT,CSVDPDTGELFF
NA,many,TRBV29-1,TRBJ1-6,TGCAGCGTTGCTACGACAGGAAATCCCCATTCACCCCTCCACTTT,CSVATTGNPHSPLHF
NA,NA,TRBV5-1,TRBJ2-7,TGCGCCAGCAGCTTGTATCAACGGGGCATTACCGAGCAGTACTTC,CASSLYQRGITEQYF
TRBD1,NA,TRBV28,TRBJ2-7,TGTGCCAGCAGTCTACAGGGGGCGTACTCCTACGAGCAGTACTTC,CASSLQGAYSYEQYF
NA,many,TRBV12-3/TRBV12-4,TRBJ1-5,TGTGCCAGCAGTTTCCAGGGTCAGCCCCAGCATTTT,CASSFQGQPQHF
NA,many,TRBV7-2,TRBJ2-7,TGTGCCAGCAGCTTAAATTGGGCGGAGAGCTCCTACGAGCAGTACTTC,CASSLNWAESSYEQYF
TRBD1,many,TRBV5-1,TRBJ1-5,TGCGCCAGCAGCTTGGGGACAGGGGGCGGTCAGCCCCAGCATTTT,CASSLGTGGGQPQHF
TRBD2,few,TRBV20-1,TRBJ2-7,TGCAGTGCTAGTGCGCCTAGCGGGACCCTTTCCTACGAGCAGTACTTC,CSASAPSGTLSYEQYF
TRBD2,many,TRBV12-3/TRBV12-4,TRBJ2-1,TGTGCCAGCAGTCTCACGCGGGAGGGCCTTGAGCAGTTCTTC,CASSLTREGLEQFF
TRBD2,few,TRBV20-1,TRBJ2-7,TGCAGTGCTAGAAGGCGGGACTACTCCTACGAGCAGTACTTC,CSARRRDYSYEQYF
TRBD2,NA,TRBV6-1,TRBJ2-1,TGTGCCAGCAGAGCTACTAGCGGGTCTCTATATGAGCAGTTCTTC,CASRATSGSLYEQFF
NA,few,TRBV5-1,TRBJ1-1,TGCGCCAGCAGCCCGAGCCCGAACACTGAAGCTTTCTTT,CASSPSPNTEAFF
NA,many,TRBV5-1,TRBJ2-5,TGCGCCAGCAGCTTGGATGGGCCCCTCCCGGAGACCCAGTACTTC,CASSLDGPLPETQYF
NA,many,TRBV9,TRBJ2-1,TGTGCCAGCAGCGTAGAGGTCGGGGGTCCTAGCTCCTACAATGAGCAGTTCTTC,CASSVEVGGPSSYNEQFF
TRBD2,many,TRBV20-1,TRBJ2-7,TGCAGTGCTATGGTTAGCGGGATCTCCTACGAGCAGTACTTC,CSAMVSGISYEQYF
TRBD2,NA,TRBV29-1,TRBJ2-4,TGCAGCGTTGAAGATTTGGGACTAGAGTTTCAGCTAGCCAAAAACATTCAGTACTTC,CSVEDLGLEFQLAKNIQYF
NA,many,TRBV12-3/TRBV12-4,TRBJ1-1,TGTGCCAGCAGTTCACGGACAGTTGAAGCTTTCTTT,CASSSRTVEAFF
TRBD1,many,TRBV12-3/TRBV12-4,TRBJ1-4,TGTGCCAGCAGTTTAAGGGGGCTTGGCAATGAAAAACTGTTTTTT,CASSLRGLGNEKLFF
TRBD1,NA,TRBV20-1,TRBJ2-7,TGCAGTGCTGGTATACGACAGGGGTCCTACGAGCAGTACTTC,CSAGIRQGSYEQYF
NA,NA,TRBV28,TRBJ2-2,TGTGCCAGCAGTTTATTGGCCGGGGAGCTGTTTTTT,CASSLLAGELFF
TRBD1,NA,TRBV30,TRBJ2-6,TGTGCCTGGAGCGTGTCCTACAGGGGGGCTGGGGCCAACGTCCTGACTTTC,CAWSVSYRGAGANVLTF
TRBD2,many,TRBV20-1,TRBJ2-7,TGCAGTGCTAGAGACCATCTAGCGGGAGACTTCTACGAGCAGTACTTC,CSARDHLAGDFYEQYF
TRBD1,many,TRBV12-3/TRBV12-4,TRBJ1-1,TGTGCCAGCAGTTCCAGGGACAGCCTGAACACTGAAGCTTTCTTT,CASSSRDSLNTEAFF
TRBD1,few,TRBV25-1,TRBJ2-5,TGTGCCAGCATCCCCAGGGACAGGGGTGAGACCCAGTACTTC,CASIPRDRGETQYF
TRBD1,many,TRBV5-1,TRBJ2-3,TGCGCCAGCGCTGGACAGGGGCCAGATACGCAGTATTTT,CASAGQGPDTQYF
TRBD2,NA,TRBV6-5,TRBJ2-1,TGTGCCAGCAGCTTACGCCCCGGGACTAGCGGGCAGTCAGAGCAGTTCTTC,CASSLRPGTSGQSEQFF
NA,many,TRBV29-1,TRBJ2-7,TGCAGCGTCGCCGGGACCTACTACGAGCAGTACTTC,CSVAGTYYEQYF
NA,NA,TRBV20-1,TRBJ2-1,TGCAGTGCTAGAGATCCAGGGAAGTCCTCCTACAATGAGCAGTTCTTC,CSARDPGKSSYNEQFF
TRBD2,many,TRBV27,TRBJ2-1,TGTGCCAGCAGTTTCCGGGGACTAGCGGCCGGTAGGGGCTACAATGAGCAGTTCTTC,CASSFRGLAAGRGYNEQFF
NA,NA,TRBV11-2,TRBJ2-1,TGTGCCAGCAGCTTAGCGTCCCAGGGTTTGCAGTTCTTC,CASSLASQGLQFF
TRBD2,many,TRBV4-2,TRBJ2-7,TGTGCCAGCAGCCTCTCTAGCGGGAGGGCCGGCGAGCAGTACTTC,CASSLSSGRAGEQYF